One and the same sample provided the 29 T cell receptor beta chains below, sequenced in a study of T cells after yellow fever vaccination (dated by TCRdb to between 2018 and 2021). This specimen's treatment or condition label, per the study, means: live attenuated yellow fever vaccine strain. Libraries were prepared through 5' RACE. The data were produced on an Illumina HiSeq 2500. TCRdb passed the public sequencing reads through fastp at Q25 and MiXCR, retaining productive beta sequences. Rows are unified per CDR3 protein, each entry keeping the most common DNA and genes. This sample has some 560,000 distinct CDR3 sequences in its table, and about 19% of those were observed once. Together, the top ten hold about 13% of the sample. This material consisted of PBMCs, taken 15 days after the yellow fever booster vaccination. Receptors originate from a man aged 25 to 45 who received the YFV17D yellow fever vaccine.

The chain employs TRBV7-9 and TRBJ1-1; 7 bases are a match to TRBD1. The CDR3 has 15 amino acids. V lost 3 bases, J lost 4 bases, and 8 bases stayed unmatched. Germline V gene data show CDR1 as SEHNR and CDR2 as FQNEAQ (reference sequence). Here the CDR3 DNA reads TGTGCCAGCAGCTTCGGACAGGCGGGTCGCACTGAAGCTTTCTTT. Its protein product is CASSFGQAGRTEAFF.

This clonotype showed up just a few times. The junction differs from germline at one of its ends, possibly a read error. This chain links TRBV5-1 with TRBJ2-7; 10 bases agree with TRBD1. Germline V gives CDR1 SGHRS, CDR2 YFSETQ. This CDR3 comprises 14 residues. For the CDR3, the DNA is TGCGCCAGCGCACCAACCGGGACAGGGGATGGGCTTGACTTC. Protein product: CASAPTGTGDGLDF.

V is TRBV12-3 or TRBV12-4 and J is TRBJ2-1, with TRBD1 matching over 10 bases. This CDR3 comprises 15 residues. The ends lost 6 bases at V and 4 bases at J; junction bases unmatched: 6. The CDR3 here is CASSIAGQGYNEQFF. The CDR3, as DNA: TGTGCCAGCAGCATCGCGGGACAGGGGTACAATGAGCAGTTCTTC.

This clonotype was detected a few times. The rearrangement uses TRBV5-1 and TRBJ2-2; D is unclear. Trimming removed 1 base from V and 1 base from J, with 8 bases in between. Germline CDR1 SGHRS, CDR2 YFSETQ. The CDR3 totals 15 residues. The CDR3 spells CASSLLPGNTGELFF. CDR3 DNA sequence: TGCGCCAGCAGCTTGCTTCCAGGGAACACCGGGGAGCTGTTTTTT. Full variable domain (outside the CDR3, taken from reference TRBV5-1 and TRBJ2-2): KAGVTQTPRYLIKTRGQQVTLSCSPISGHRSVSWYQQTPGQGLQFLFEYFSETQRNKGNFPGRFSGRQFSNSRSEMNVSTLELGDSALYLCASSLLPGNTGELFFGEGSRLTVL.

This chain uses TRBV7-2 with TRBJ1-1; D gene uncertain. V lost 2 bases, J lost 4 bases, and 14 bases lay in between. There are 15 residues in the CDR3. Germline V gives CDR1 SGHTA, CDR2 FQGNSA. CDR3 DNA sequence: TGTGCCAGCAGCTTAAGTAATATTGAGACCACTGAAGCTTTCTTT. This codes for CASSLSNIETTEAFF.

This chain uses TRBV15 with TRBJ2-3; 7 positions agree with TRBD2. Germline assignment: CDR1 LNHNV and CDR2 YYDKDF (reference sequence). This CDR3 has 16 residues. Germline trimming cut 3 bases from V and 2 bases from J; bases unmatched to any gene: 8. In nucleotides, the CDR3 is TGTGCCACCAGCAGTAAAGAACTAGCGTTCACAGATACGCAGTATTTT. Translated, it gives CATSSKELAFTDTQYF.

This sequence joins TRBV20-1 and TRBJ2-3; the match to TRBD2 covers 7 bases. This CDR3 contains 15 residues. V dropped 0 bases and J dropped 6; count of bases not matched to a gene: 9. CDR1 and CDR2 from the germline V gene are DFQATT and SNEGSKA (reference sequence). The CDR3 loop is CSAREPSGQADTQYF. The CDR3 DNA follows: TGCAGTGCTAGAGAACCTAGCGGCCAGGCGGATACGCAGTATTTT.

The rearrangement uses TRBV11-2 and TRBJ2-3; D might be TRBD2 (6 bases). Trimming took 6 bases from V and 12 from J, leaving 16 bases between them. CDR1 is SGHAT and CDR2 is FQNNGV in the germline V gene. The CDR3 consists of 12 residues. The CDR3 nucleotides read TGTGCCAGCAGATCGCTTGCGGGATCACAGTATTTT. Translating gives CASRSLAGSQYF.

This clonotype was recorded a few times. The gene calls are TRBV5-1 and TRBJ2-5; D is perhaps TRBD1 or TRBD2 (5 bases each). Trimming removed 4 bases at V and 6 bases at J, with 13 bases between. CDR3 length: 13 residues. Germline V lookup: CDR1 SGHRS, CDR2 YFSETQ. The CDR3 DNA reads TGCGCCAGCAGCGTGTCCAGGGACCAGACCCAGTACTTC. Translating gives CASSVSRDQTQYF.

About this clonotype: This sequence may be a read error, since a much larger clone differs from it by one base. This chain connects TRBV20-1 to TRBJ2-1; D not resolved. CDR1 and CDR2 from the germline V gene are DFQATT and SNEGSKA (reference sequence). Trimming removed 3 bases at V and 5 bases at J, with 5 bases between. This CDR3 has 11 residues. CDR3 in amino acids: CSARRHNEQFF. In nucleotides, the CDR3 is TGCAGTGCTAGGCGGCACAATGAGCAGTTCTTC.

This clonotype was picked up a small number of times. CDR3 coding DNA: TGTGCCAGCAGTGAAGGGGGGTCTCAAGAGACCCAGTACTTC. Translating it yields CASSEGGSQETQYF. The gene calls are TRBV25-1 and TRBJ2-5; weak D call: TRBD2 (6 bases). V was shortened by 2 bases and J by 2 bases, with 9 bases between the two germline ends. Germline assignment: CDR1 MGHDK and CDR2 SYGVNS. The CDR3 runs 14 residues. Full variable domain (remainder filled in from reference TRBV25-1 and TRBJ2-5): EADIYQTPRYLVIGTGKKITLECSQTMGHDKMYWYQQDPGMELHLIHYSYGVNSTEKGDLSSESTVSRIRTEHFPLTLESARPSHTSQYLCASSEGGSQETQYFGPGTRLLVL.

The genes are TRBV7-2 and TRBJ2-5; 7 bases map to TRBD2. Germline values: CDR1 SGHTA, CDR2 FQGNSA. This CDR3 spans 15 amino acids. Trimming cost V 5 bases and J 4 bases; bases outside gene matches: 10. The CDR3 bases are TGTGCCAGCAGCGATGGACTAGTCACGGGAGAGACCCAGTACTTC. Translating it yields CASSDGLVTGETQYF.

This clonotype was observed a handful of times. The V call is TRBV7-9, the J call TRBJ2-1; 7 nucleotides align to TRBD2. Looked up from germline, CDR1 is SEHNR and CDR2 is FQNEAQ (reference sequence). CDR3 length equals 14 residues. J lost 6 bases, V lost 4 bases, and 6 bases had no gene match. This CDR3 reads CASSSLASGNEQFF. The CDR3 nucleotides read TGTGCCAGCAGCTCGCTGGCTAGCGGCAATGAGCAGTTCTTC. Drawing the rest from reference TRBV7-9 and TRBJ2-1, the complete variable domain is DTGVSQNPRHKITKRGQNVTFRCDPISEHNRLYWYRQTLGQGPEFLTYFQNEAQLEKSRLLSDRFSAERPKGSFSTLEIQRTEQGDSAMYLCASSSLASGNEQFFGPGTRLTVL.

This clonotype has more than one count but fewer than ten. This chain uses TRBV19 with TRBJ2-2; D gene unclear. V was clipped by 3 bases and J by 4 bases, with 12 bases between them. The CDR3 has 15 residues. Per the germline V gene, CDR1 is LNHDA and CDR2 is SQIVND (reference sequence). CDR3: CASSMSRQATGELFF. The CDR3 bases are TGTGCCAGTAGTATGAGCCGGCAGGCCACCGGGGAGCTGTTTTTT.

This clonotype appeared a few times. The V call is TRBV11-2, the J call TRBJ2-7, with 7 bases that match TRBD1. The CDR3 is 13 residues long. In germline, CDR1 is SGHAT, CDR2 FQNNGV. Trimming took 5 bases from V and 2 from J; bases not matched to a gene: 3. CDR3 protein: CASSQDRTYEQYF. The CDR3 nucleotides are TGTGCCAGCAGCCAGGACAGGACCTACGAGCAGTACTTC.

This chain connects TRBV7-9 to TRBJ2-5, with a tentative D call TRBD2 (5 bases). Germline V gene lookup returns CDR1 SEHNR and CDR2 FQNEAQ (reference sequence). V dropped 5 bases and J dropped 2 bases, with 15 bases sitting between them. The CDR3 length is 15 residues. The CDR3 reads CASSDRGSEQETQYF. CDR3 DNA: TGTGCCAGCAGCGACCGGGGTAGCGAACAAGAGACCCAGTACTTC.

DNA for the CDR3: TGCAGTGCTAGAGATGGGACCGGGACAGGGGCCTCTGGGCAGTACTTC. Amino acids: CSARDGTGTGASGQYF. The chain couples TRBV20-1 to TRBJ2-7, with 10 bases lining up with TRBD1. CDR1 and CDR2 from the germline V gene are DFQATT and SNEGSKA (reference sequence). The CDR3 is made up of 16 amino acids. V dropped 0 bases and J dropped 9; count of bases not matched to a gene: 14.

This clonotype was recorded a few times. This chain joins TRBV10-1 and TRBJ2-2; D is undetermined. Germline CDR1 WNHNN, CDR2 SYGVQD (reference sequence). The CDR3 has 13 amino acids. Between the trimmed V and J ends, which lost 3 bases and 6 bases, there was a span of 8 bases. In DNA, the CDR3 is TGCGCCAGCAGTGAAGGACCCGCCGGGGAGCTGTTTTTT. Protein product: CASSEGPAGELFF.

This rearrangement joins TRBV6-2 or TRBV6-3 to TRBJ2-1, with D hard to call. Trimming stripped 4 bases from V and 3 bases from J, with 16 bases between. CDR1 MNHEY and CDR2 SVGEGT come from the germline V gene. This CDR3 has 16 residues. CDR3 sequence (DNA): TGTGCCAGCAGTTCAAATGAGGTTTGGGACTACAATGAGCAGTTCTTC. Translated, it gives CASSSNEVWDYNEQFF.

The rearrangement uses TRBV7-2 and TRBJ2-3; perhaps TRBD2 as D (5 bases). This CDR3 has 14 residues. Germline V gene data show CDR1 as SGHTA and CDR2 as FQGNSA. V lost 5 bases and J 6 bases, leaving 15 bases between the germline ends. CDR3 sequence reads: CASSPLVGDDTQYF. For the CDR3, the DNA is TGTGCCAGCAGCCCTTTAGTCGGGGATGATACGCAGTATTTT.

This clonotype showed up many times. The chain links TRBV7-8 to TRBJ2-2; 10 bases match TRBD2. This CDR3 is built from 16 residues. Unmatched junction bases numbered 2, after V lost 3 bases and J lost 1 base. The germline CDR1 and CDR2 sequences are SGHVS and FQNEAQ. CDR3 coding DNA: TGTGCCAGCAGCTTTCGGACTAGCGGGAACACCGGGGAGCTGTTTTTT. Its translation is CASSFRTSGNTGELFF.

A few counts support this clonotype. The rearrangement joins TRBV20-1 to TRBJ2-3, with 12 bases fitting TRBD2. Germline trimming cut 3 bases from V and 5 bases from J; bases unmatched to any gene: 3. The CDR3 length is 14 residues. Germline CDR1 reads DFQATT; CDR2 reads SNEGSKA (reference sequence). The CDR3 is CSARASGRVDTQYF. The CDR3 DNA reads as TGCAGTGCTAGGGCTAGCGGGAGGGTAGATACGCAGTATTTT.

The chain links TRBV20-1 to TRBJ2-5; the D gene is possibly TRBD2 (6 bases). V was shortened by 4 bases and J by 9 bases, with 24 bases between the two germline ends. Germline V gene lookup returns CDR1 DFQATT and CDR2 SNEGSKA (reference sequence). CDR3 length: 15 residues. CDR3 coding DNA: TGCAGTGCTAAGCCGGGCCAGCGGGTCTCGGGGTCCCAGTACTTC. It codes for CSAKPGQRVSGSQYF.

The chain uses TRBV6-1 and TRBJ1-4; 8 positions agree with TRBD1. Germline V gene data show CDR1 as MNHNS and CDR2 as SASEGT. CDR3 length: 15 amino acids. V lost 4 bases and J lost 3; bases outside the gene matches: 4. CDR3 sequence: CASSGQGLSNEKLFF. The CDR3 nucleotides read TGTGCCAGCAGTGGACAGGGGTTGTCTAATGAAAAACTGTTTTTT.

At least ten counts were recorded for this clonotype. The chain uses TRBV4-2 and TRBJ1-1; perhaps TRBD1 as D (6 bases). The germline V gene encodes CDR1 LGHNA and CDR2 YNFKEQ. CDR3 size: 22 residues. V gave up 4 bases and J gave up 0 bases, with 33 bases separating them. CDR3: CASSRSRGGRFFRSFVNTEAFF. The CDR3 region has the DNA TGTGCCAGCAGCCGCTCTAGGGGGGGGCGATTTTTTCGAAGTTTCGTGAACACTGAAGCTTTCTTT.

This clonotype was detected ten times or more. The V and J genes are TRBV7-2 and TRBJ2-5; 12 nucleotides align to TRBD1. With 7 bases clipped from V and 4 bases from J, the junction kept 16 bases outside the gene matches. Germline assignment: CDR1 SGHTA and CDR2 FQGNSA. The CDR3 runs to 18 residues. The CDR3 region is CASTASGQGAGLGETQYF. The DNA for the CDR3 is TGTGCCAGCACCGCTTCGGGACAGGGGGCCGGTCTTGGAGAGACCCAGTACTTC. The full variable domain, rest sourced from reference TRBV7-2 and TRBJ2-5, is GAGVSQSPSNKVTEKGKDVELRCDPISGHTALYWYRQSLGQGLEFLIYFQGNSAPDKSGLPSDRFSAERTGGSVSTLTIQRTQQEDSAVYLCASTASGQGAGLGETQYFGPGTRLLVL.

This chain uses TRBV19 with TRBJ2-3; the D is unclear. The V gene's germline CDR1 is LNHDA and CDR2 SQIVND (reference sequence). The CDR3 loop spans 13 amino acids. V shed 7 bases and J shed 1 base, with 9 bases lying between them. CDR3 bases: TGTGCCAGTAATCGGCGGCGCACAGATACGCAGTATTTT. It translates to CASNRRRTDTQYF.

V usage is TRBV6-2 or TRBV6-3 and J usage is TRBJ2-4; no clear D gene. The CDR3 runs to 13 residues. Trimming stripped 4 bases from V and 10 bases from J, with 14 bases between. Looked up from germline, CDR1 is MNHEY and CDR2 is SVGEGT. CDR3 sequence (DNA): TGTGCCAGCAGTTCCAGCCTGATCGGGATTCAGTACTTC. Translating it yields CASSSSLIGIQYF.

This clonotype was counted ten times or more. The V gene is TRBV7-2, the J gene TRBJ2-7, with D unresolved. Germline assignment: CDR1 SGHTA and CDR2 FQGNSA. The CDR3 contains 14 residues. Trimming cost V 0 bases and J 5 bases, with 11 bases left between them. As DNA, the CDR3 is TGTGCCAGCAGCTTAGCGATTACAAGTCACGAGCAGTACTTC. It codes for CASSLAITSHEQYF.